In its sample, the clone carrying this T cell receptor beta chain was seen a few times. How the authors handled the data: The authors estimated nucleated cell counts from reference gene primer amplification. Libraries were prepared by immunoSEQ multiplex PCR; TCRdb keeps only in-frame clonotypes and omits some of them. The V and J calls and clone size come from that table; D and trimming were worked out from the DNA. The sample carries under 300,000 clones, around 88% recorded once. This specimen comes from a study of blood T cell repertoires in COVID-19. Study details: There were acute and convalescent COVID-19 samples, and they came from the United States, Italy and Spain. PBMCs, B-cell-depleted T cells, or T cells were the source of the cDNA or gDNA that made up the material.

Germline assignment: CDR1 SGDLS and CDR2 YYNGEE. Trimming cost V 5 bases and J 6 bases; bases outside gene matches: 8. This CDR3 contains 14 residues. This receptor was obtained from an elderly man with acute or convalescent COVID-19. The sequenced sample was peripheral blood. The V and J genes are TRBV9 and TRBJ1-5; 7 bases map to TRBD1. CDR3 in amino acids: CASSPDTGAQPQHF. CDR3 DNA: TGTGCCAGCAGTCCAGACACAGGGGCTCAGCCCCAGCATTTT.